Listed below are T cell receptor beta chains from one sample, sequenced in a study of T cell repertoires in cytomegalovirus infection. Antigens for these TCRs are unknown. TCRdb called the reads again in MiXCR, with one record for every CDR3 protein. The sample has about a million distinct CDR3 sequences, roughly 30% seen once; the top ten hold 13%. The material sequenced was cultured CD8+ T cells from PBMCs, taken from culture after CMV antigen stimulation. These receptors all come from a human donor in good health (CMV status not recorded). Some clones in this sample may be carry-over from other donors' samples. Each CDR3 is given with its conserved first and last residue. D genes are given only for firm matches. A row's size may be missing; if present it is once, few, many or a size class.

size	V	D	J	DNA	CDR3
many	TRBV7-9	.	TRBJ2-2	TGTGCCAGCAGCTTAGCCCCCAGGCCAAGGCCGTTTAAAGAGGAGCTGTTTTTT	CASSLAPRPRPFKEELFF
.	TRBV15	.	TRBJ2-1	TGTGCCACCAGCAGAGATCGTACAGCTAGCTCCTACAATGAGCAGTTCTTC	CATSRDRTASSYNEQFF
.	TRBV6-6	.	TRBJ1-2	TGTGCCAGCAGTTACTCTCTGGGACACCAAAACTATGGCTACACCTTC	CASSYSLGHQNYGYTF
.	TRBV7-9	TRBD1	TRBJ1-2	TGTGCCAGCACTCACCCCCGGGACAGTCTTAACTATGGCTACACCTTC	CASTHPRDSLNYGYTF
few	TRBV7-9	TRBD1	TRBJ1-2	TGTGCCAGCAGCTTAATGGGGCGTGGGACAGGGGGATTCAGAGGCTACACCTTC	CASSLMGRGTGGFRGYTF
.	TRBV28	TRBD2	TRBJ2-1	TGTGCCAGCAGTACCGGGACTAGCAGCAATGAGCAGTTCTTC	CASSTGTSSNEQFF
.	TRBV27	TRBD1	TRBJ1-5	TGTGCCAGCAGTTTAGGGTTCCCGGGACAGGGTTTTCCCCAGCATTTT	CASSLGFPGQGFPQHF
once	TRBV7-3	.	TRBJ2-2	TGTGCCAGCAGCCACGGTGTACCGAACACCGGGGAGCTGTTTTTT	CASSHGVPNTGELFF
few	TRBV5-4	TRBD2	TRBJ2-2	TGTGCCAGCAGCGAACGACTAGCGGGGGCAAACACCGGGGAGCTGTTTTTT	CASSERLAGANTGELFF
.	TRBV19	.	TRBJ2-1	TGTGCCAGTAGTATTAGCATCCTCAATGAGCAGTTCTTC	CASSISILNEQFF
.	TRBV7-4	.	TRBJ2-2	TGTGCCAGCAGCTTAGGGACCGGACCGCTAGCCGGGGAGCTGTTTTTT	CASSLGTGPLAGELFF
many	TRBV7-2	TRBD1	TRBJ1-6	TGTGCCAGCAGCCCGACAGGGGAGTTGTCACCCCTCCACTTT	CASSPTGELSPLHF
.	TRBV7-6	TRBD1	TRBJ1-1	TGTGCCAGCAGCGCGACAGGGGCAATGGCTGAAGCTTTCTTT	CASSATGAMAEAFF
few	TRBV28	TRBD1	TRBJ2-7	TGTGCCAGCTTAAGACAGGGGAACTACGAGCAGTACTTC	CASLRQGNYEQYF
few	TRBV29-1	.	TRBJ1-1	TGCAGCGTTGATCCTTCAGGGAGCCTCACTGAAGCTTTCTTT	CSVDPSGSLTEAFF
.	TRBV6-5	.	TRBJ2-2	TGTGCCAGCAGCCACAAAAACACCGGGGAGCTGTTTTTT	CASSHKNTGELFF
.	TRBV5-4	.	TRBJ2-5	TGTGCCAGCAGCCCCGGGACCGAGACTATCCAAGAGACCCAGTACTTC	CASSPGTETIQETQYF
.	TRBV7-4	TRBD2	TRBJ2-1	TGTGCCAGCAGACTCCGGATTAGCGGGGGTGGAAATGAGCAGTTCTTC	CASRLRISGGGNEQFF
many	TRBV7-7	.	TRBJ2-1	TGTGCTAGCAGCCGTACTACTGGCTCCTACAATGAGCAGTTCTTC	CASSRTTGSYNEQFF
many	TRBV27	.	TRBJ1-2	TGTGCCAGCAGTATGGGACATAATGGCTACACCTTC	CASSMGHNGYTF
.	TRBV13	.	TRBJ2-3	TGTGCCAGCAGCTCCGCGACTACCACAGATACGCAGTATTTT	CASSSATTTDTQYF
.	TRBV4-1	.	TRBJ2-4	TGCGCCAGCAGCCAATGGACCGAGGACATTCAGTACTTC	CASSQWTEDIQYF
.	TRBV7-6	TRBD2	TRBJ2-1	TGTGCCAGCAGCTTGACGTCCGGGACTATCAATGAGCAGTTCTTC	CASSLTSGTINEQFF
.	TRBV5-6	TRBD1	TRBJ2-1	TGTGTCAGCAGCCCGGGACAGAAATTCGGGTTCTTC	CVSSPGQKFGFF
.	TRBV23-1	.	TRBJ2-6	TGCGCCAGCAGGAACCCGCCGGTGACTGGGGCCAACGTCCTGACTTTC	CASRNPPVTGANVLTF
.	TRBV7-9	TRBD2	TRBJ2-3	TGTGCCAGCAGCCCACGGATTGGGGGGGACTCAGATACGCAGTATTTT	CASSPRIGGDSDTQYF
few	TRBV7-9	TRBD2	TRBJ2-3	TGTGCCAGCAGCACCTCCCCTCTAGCGGGGTACACAGATACGCAGTATTTT	CASSTSPLAGYTDTQYF
few	TRBV25-1	.	TRBJ1-1	TGTGCCAGCAGTGCCTTTAATGATGGTATCACTGAAGCTTTCTTT	CASSAFNDGITEAFF
few	TRBV6-6	.	TRBJ1-2	TGTGCCAGCAGTTACTCTCTGGCCAAACCTGTAGGCTACACCTTC	CASSYSLAKPVGYTF
few	TRBV20-1	.	TRBJ1-3	TGCAGTGCCCCGGAGGCCGGGGACACCATATATTTT	CSAPEAGDTIYF
few	TRBV12-5	.	TRBJ2-3	TGTGCTAGTGGTTATGGGACGGTGACTAGCACAGATACGCAGTATTTT	CASGYGTVTSTDTQYF
.	TRBV6-1	TRBD2	TRBJ2-1	TGTGCCAGCATCCCTAGCGGGGGTGCCTACAATGAGCAGTTCTTC	CASIPSGGAYNEQFF
many	TRBV7-6	.	TRBJ1-5	TGTGCCAGCAGCTTAGTGCCCGCCTCTGGTCTTAATAGCAATCAGCCCCAGCATTTT	CASSLVPASGLNSNQPQHF
.	TRBV2	.	TRBJ2-1	TGTGCCAGCAGTGAAGGCAGGGGATACAGTGAGCAGTTCTTC	CASSEGRGYSEQFF
once	TRBV12-3/TRBV12-4	.	TRBJ2-2	TGTGCCAGCTGGGACGGAGAGTCGAACACCGGGGAGCTGTTTTTT	CASWDGESNTGELFF
.	TRBV12-3/TRBV12-4	.	TRBJ1-5	TGTGCCAGTGGATGGAGATCTCAGCCCCAGCATTTT	CASGWRSQPQHF
.	TRBV7-6	.	TRBJ1-1	TGTGCCAGCAGCTTAGAGAGGGGTGGGGGCACTGAAGCTTTCTTT	CASSLERGGGTEAFF
.	TRBV4-1	TRBD1	TRBJ2-5	TGCGCCAGCAGACAGGGGGAATCGGAGACCCAGTACTTC	CASRQGESETQYF
.	TRBV9	.	TRBJ2-2	TGTGCCAGCAGCACCAACTCAAAATTTAACACCGGGGAGCTGTTTTTT	CASSTNSKFNTGELFF
.	TRBV5-1	.	TRBJ1-2	TGCGCCAGCAGCTTTCCATCGGAACACTATGGCTACACCTTC	CASSFPSEHYGYTF
.	TRBV15	.	TRBJ1-4	TGTGCCACCAGCAGGACGGTCGGGGAAAAACTGTTTTTT	CATSRTVGEKLFF
.	TRBV10-3	.	TRBJ1-1	TGTGCCATCACCCCGGCAGGCGGACCGACTGAAGCTTTCTTT	CAITPAGGPTEAFF
.	TRBV12-3/TRBV12-4	.	TRBJ1-5	TGTGCCAGCAGTTGGGGAAGGGTTAATCAGCCCCAGCATTTT	CASSWGRVNQPQHF
few	TRBV6-1	.	TRBJ2-2	TGTGCCAGCAGCCACGGTCCGCCGAACACCGGGGAGCTGTTTTTT	CASSHGPPNTGELFF
.	TRBV7-6	TRBD2	TRBJ2-1	TGTGCCAGCAGCCGCGGGGGGGGGCGGTACAATGAGCAGTTCTTC	CASSRGGGRYNEQFF
.	TRBV19	.	TRBJ1-5	TGTGCCAGTAGTATAGATCGAAAGGGCGATCAGCCCCAGCATTTT	CASSIDRKGDQPQHF
few	TRBV27	.	TRBJ1-2	TGTGCCAGCAGTTCCGGGACATTCGATGGCTACACCTTC	CASSSGTFDGYTF
.	TRBV12-3/TRBV12-4	TRBD2	TRBJ2-3	TGTGCCAGCATGTTAGCGGGGGGTGGGACAGATACGCAGTATTTT	CASMLAGGGTDTQYF
few	TRBV4-1	.	TRBJ1-3	TGCGCCAGCAGCCGGTCGGACAGCGTTGGAAACACCATATATTTT	CASSRSDSVGNTIYF
.	TRBV14	TRBD1	TRBJ2-5	TGTGCCAGCAGCCCGTATCAGGGGGCGAGGGAGACCCAGTACTTC	CASSPYQGARETQYF
many	TRBV7-9	TRBD1	TRBJ1-4	TGTGCCAGCAGCCCAGGGACAGCCTCAACTAATGAAAAACTGTTTTTT	CASSPGTASTNEKLFF
.	TRBV7-9	.	TRBJ1-2	TGTGCCAGCAGCTTTTCGGATGAAAACTATGGCTACACCTTC	CASSFSDENYGYTF